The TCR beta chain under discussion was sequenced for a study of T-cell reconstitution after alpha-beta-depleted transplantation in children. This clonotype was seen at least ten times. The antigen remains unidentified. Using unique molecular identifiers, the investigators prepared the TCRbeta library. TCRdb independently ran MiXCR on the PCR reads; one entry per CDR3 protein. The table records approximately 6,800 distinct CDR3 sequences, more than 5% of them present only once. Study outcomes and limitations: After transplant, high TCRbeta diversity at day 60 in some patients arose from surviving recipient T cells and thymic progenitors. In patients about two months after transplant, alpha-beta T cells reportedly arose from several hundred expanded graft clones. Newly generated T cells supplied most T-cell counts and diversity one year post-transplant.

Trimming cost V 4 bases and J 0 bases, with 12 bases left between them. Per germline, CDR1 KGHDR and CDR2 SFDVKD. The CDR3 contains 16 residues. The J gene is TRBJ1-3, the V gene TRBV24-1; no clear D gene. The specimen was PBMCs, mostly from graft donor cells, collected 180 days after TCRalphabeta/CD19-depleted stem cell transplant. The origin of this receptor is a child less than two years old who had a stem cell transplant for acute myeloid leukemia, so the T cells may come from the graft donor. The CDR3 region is CATSEGGPSSGNTIYF. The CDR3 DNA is TGTGCCACCAGTGAAGGAGGACCGAGCTCTGGAAACACCATATATTTT.